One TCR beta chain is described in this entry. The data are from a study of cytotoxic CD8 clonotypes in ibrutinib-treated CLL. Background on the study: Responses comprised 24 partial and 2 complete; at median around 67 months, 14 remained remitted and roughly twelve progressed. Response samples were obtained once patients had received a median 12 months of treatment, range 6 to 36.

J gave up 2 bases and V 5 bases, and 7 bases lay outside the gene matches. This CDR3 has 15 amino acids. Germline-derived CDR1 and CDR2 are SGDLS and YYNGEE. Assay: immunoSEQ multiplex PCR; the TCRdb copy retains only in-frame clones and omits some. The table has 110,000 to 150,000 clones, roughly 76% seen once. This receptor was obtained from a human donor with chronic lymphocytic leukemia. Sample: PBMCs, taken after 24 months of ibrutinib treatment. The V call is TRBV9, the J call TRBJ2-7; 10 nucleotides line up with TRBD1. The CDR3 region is CASSAWDRGPYEQYF. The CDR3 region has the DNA TGTGCCAGCAGTGCCTGGGACAGGGGCCCCTACGAGCAGTACTTC. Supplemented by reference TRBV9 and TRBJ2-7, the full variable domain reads DSGVTQTPKHLITATGQRVTLRCSPRSGDLSVYWYQQSLDQGLQFLIQYYNGEERAKGNILERFSAQQFPDLHSELNLSSLELGDSALYFCASSAWDRGPYEQYFGPGTRLTVT.